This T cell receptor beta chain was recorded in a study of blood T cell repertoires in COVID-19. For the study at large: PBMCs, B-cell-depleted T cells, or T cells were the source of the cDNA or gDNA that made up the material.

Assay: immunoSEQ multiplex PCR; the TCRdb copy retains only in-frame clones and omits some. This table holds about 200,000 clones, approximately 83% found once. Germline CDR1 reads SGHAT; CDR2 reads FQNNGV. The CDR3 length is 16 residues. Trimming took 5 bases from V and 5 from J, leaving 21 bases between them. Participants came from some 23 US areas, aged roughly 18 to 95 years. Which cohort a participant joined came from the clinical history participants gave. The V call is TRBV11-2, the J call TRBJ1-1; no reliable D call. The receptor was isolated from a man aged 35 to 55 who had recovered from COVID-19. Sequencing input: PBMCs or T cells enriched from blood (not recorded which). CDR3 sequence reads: CASSAREALWKTEAFF. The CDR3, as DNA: TGTGCCAGCAGCGCGAGGGAGGCCCTCTGGAAAACTGAAGCTTTCTTT.